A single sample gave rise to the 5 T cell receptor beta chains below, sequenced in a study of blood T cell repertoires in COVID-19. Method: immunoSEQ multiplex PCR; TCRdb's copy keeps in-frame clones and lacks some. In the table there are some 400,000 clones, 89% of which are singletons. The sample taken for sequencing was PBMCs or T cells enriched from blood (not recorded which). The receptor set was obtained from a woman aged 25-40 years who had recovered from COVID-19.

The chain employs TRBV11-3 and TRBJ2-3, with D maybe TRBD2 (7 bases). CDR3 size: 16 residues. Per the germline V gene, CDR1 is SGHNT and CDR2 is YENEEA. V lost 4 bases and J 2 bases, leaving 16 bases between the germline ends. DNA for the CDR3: TGTGCCAGCAGCTCCGGTGGGGGGGGGCCCACAGATACGCAGTATTTT. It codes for CASSSGGGGPTDTQYF.

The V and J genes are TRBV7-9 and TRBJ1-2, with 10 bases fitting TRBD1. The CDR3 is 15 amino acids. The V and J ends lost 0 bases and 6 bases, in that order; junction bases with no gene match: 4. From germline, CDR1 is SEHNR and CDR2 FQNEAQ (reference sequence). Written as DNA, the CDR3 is TGTGCCAGCAGCTTAGCCGACAGGGGGCTGAATGGCTACACCTTC. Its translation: CASSLADRGLNGYTF.

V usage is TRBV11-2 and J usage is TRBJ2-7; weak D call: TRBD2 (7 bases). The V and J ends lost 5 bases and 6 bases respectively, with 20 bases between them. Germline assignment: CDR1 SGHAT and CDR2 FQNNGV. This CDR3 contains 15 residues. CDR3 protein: CASSPGRGNVREQYF. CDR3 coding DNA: TGTGCCAGCAGCCCGGGGAGGGGGAATGTTCGCGAGCAGTACTTC.

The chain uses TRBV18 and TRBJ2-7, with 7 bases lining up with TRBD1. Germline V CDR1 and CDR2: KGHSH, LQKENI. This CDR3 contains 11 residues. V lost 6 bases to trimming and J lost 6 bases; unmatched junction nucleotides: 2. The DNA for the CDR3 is TGTGCCAGCTCCAAGGGGGCCGAGCAGTACTTC. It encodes CASSKGAEQYF.

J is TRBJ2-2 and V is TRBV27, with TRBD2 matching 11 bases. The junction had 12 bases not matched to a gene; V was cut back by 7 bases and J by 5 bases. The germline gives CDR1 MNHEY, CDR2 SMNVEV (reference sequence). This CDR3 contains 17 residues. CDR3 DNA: TGTGCCAGCACTAATAGCGGGAGGGCCGTTCGAACCGGGGAGCTGTTTTTT. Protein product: CASTNSGRAVRTGELFF.